This T cell receptor (beta chain) was captured in a study of blood T cell repertoires in COVID-19. Study-level information: Sites in the United States, Italy and Spain provided acute and convalescent COVID-19 samples. In each case, the material was cDNA or gDNA derived from T cells, B-cell-depleted T cells, or PBMCs.

CDR3 size: 14 residues. V shed 0 bases and J shed 3 bases, with 6 bases lying between them. From germline, CDR1 is SGHRS and CDR2 YFSETQ. The data were produced by immunoSEQ multiplex PCR, yet TCRdb's version contains in-frame clones alone and is incomplete. The sample records over 130,000 clones, roughly 80% being singletons. The genes are TRBV5-1 and TRBJ2-2, with D perhaps matching TRBD1 (6 bases). Sequencing input: peripheral blood. The sequence was collected from a woman aged 60-70 years with acute or convalescent COVID-19. The CDR3 loop is CASSLAGDTGELFF. The DNA of the CDR3 is TGCGCCAGCAGCTTGGCAGGGGACACCGGGGAGCTGTTTTTT. Combining the CDR3 with reference TRBV5-1 and TRBJ2-2 gives the whole variable domain KAGVTQTPRYLIKTRGQQVTLSCSPISGHRSVSWYQQTPGQGLQFLFEYFSETQRNKGNFPGRFSGRQFSNSRSEMNVSTLELGDSALYLCASSLAGDTGELFFGEGSRLTVL.